Each of the 14 T cell receptor beta chains below was sequenced from the same sample in a study of CD8 T cells in Susac syndrome. When the RNA was reverse transcribed, random hexamers were used with an input of about 0.5 to 1 ug. Each CDR3 protein gets one entry after TCRdb re-called the immunoSEQ multiplex PCR reads with MiXCR. The sample includes 170,000 or so distinct CDR3 sequences, around 94% of them seen just once. Sequenced material: CD4+ T cells from PBMCs. The receptors derive from a human donor with Susac syndrome.

V gene TRBV5-4 combines with J gene TRBJ1-4; D remains unclear. The CDR3 consists of 14 residues. Trimming cost V 2 bases and J 5 bases, with 10 bases left between them. CDR1 and CDR2 (germline): SGHNT, YYREEE (reference sequence). CDR3 nucleotides: TGTGCCAGCAGCTTTGGACTCGAAAATGAAAAACTGTTTTTT. This encodes CASSFGLENEKLFF.

The chain employs TRBV5-1 and TRBJ1-4; no definite D call. Trimming left V 1 base short and J 8 bases short, with 15 bases between. CDR1 and CDR2 from the germline V gene are SGHRS and YFSETQ. The CDR3 is 15 residues long. CDR3 protein: CASSLSRPSAEKLFF. The CDR3 DNA sequence: TGCGCCAGCAGCTTGTCGAGACCGAGTGCCGAAAAACTGTTTTTT.

The V call is TRBV9, the J call TRBJ2-2; the D is unclear. The CDR3 is 16 residues long. Trimming shortened V by 0 bases and J by 0 bases, and 9 bases separated the two germline ends. Per the germline V gene, CDR1 is SGDLS and CDR2 is YYNGEE. The CDR3, as DNA: TGTGCCAGCAGCGTAGTAGAGCATACGAACACCGGGGAGCTGTTTTTT. It is translated as CASSVVEHTNTGELFF.

The CDR3 nucleotides read TGTGCCAGCTCACCACCGGAAGGGACCCAGTACTTC. This gives the protein CASSPPEGTQYF. This chain joins TRBV18 and TRBJ2-5, with D uncertain. This CDR3 contains 12 residues. Trimming shortened V by 0 bases and J by 7 bases, and 6 bases separated the two germline ends. Germline V CDR1 and CDR2: KGHSH, LQKENI.

V is TRBV12-3 or TRBV12-4 and J is TRBJ1-2; 8 bases are shared with TRBD1. The CDR3 has 15 amino acids. V lost 1 base to trimming and J lost 2 bases; unmatched junction nucleotides: 3. The CDR3 here is CASSLGQGANYGYTF. DNA for the CDR3: TGTGCCAGCAGTTTAGGCCAGGGGGCCAACTATGGCTACACCTTC.

The chain carries TRBV20-1 and TRBJ2-3; TRBD2 matches at 7 bases. The CDR3 has 16 residues. The junction had 6 bases not matched to a gene; V was cut back by 0 bases and J by 0 bases. In germline, CDR1 is DFQATT, CDR2 SNEGSKA (reference sequence). The CDR3 region is CSARDLGTTSTDTQYF. The CDR3 coding sequence is TGCAGTGCTAGAGATTTGGGGACTACTAGCACAGATACGCAGTATTTT.

As regards this clonotype: A read error may produce the germline difference seen at one junction end. This chain links TRBV11-3 with TRBJ2-1, with 9 bases that match TRBD1. Germline V gene data show CDR1 as SGHNT and CDR2 as YENEEA. The CDR3 length is 12 residues. The CDR3, as DNA: TGTGCCAGCAGCTTAGAGGACCGGGACAGGGTCTTC. This codes for CASSLEDRDRVF.

This clonotype was counted a single time. The chain couples TRBV30 to TRBJ2-2; possibly TRBD1 for D (5 bases). This CDR3 is 13 amino acids long. V was trimmed by 3 bases and J by 3 bases, leaving 8 bases between them. Germline CDR1 reads GTSNPN; CDR2 reads SVGIG (reference sequence). The CDR3 region has the DNA TGTGCCTGGAGGGCAGGGTACACCGGGGAGCTGTTTTTT. Its protein product is CAWRAGYTGELFF.

The chain carries TRBV20-1 and TRBJ2-5; 8 nucleotides match TRBD1. The germline gives CDR1 DFQATT, CDR2 SNEGSKA (reference sequence). This CDR3 spans 14 amino acids. Trimming at V came to 3 bases and at J to 5 bases, leaving 8 bases not matched to a gene. CDR3 amino acids: CSASRQGAQETQYF. CDR3 sequence (DNA): TGCAGTGCTAGTCGCCAGGGGGCGCAGGAGACCCAGTACTTC.

The chain employs TRBV4-2 and TRBJ2-6; 11 nucleotides align to TRBD1. The J segment lost 0 bases and the V segment lost 3 bases, leaving 7 bases of the junction unmatched. From germline, CDR1 is LGHNA and CDR2 YNFKEQ. The CDR3 extends over 19 amino acids. CDR3 sequence (DNA): TGTGCCAGCAGCCAGCACGGACAGGGGGCGACCTCTGGGGCCAACGTCCTGACTTTC. The encoded protein is CASSQHGQGATSGANVLTF.

This sequence joins TRBV20-1 and TRBJ2-3; 8 nucleotides agree with TRBD2. V lost 5 bases, J lost 3 bases, and 4 bases stayed unmatched. This CDR3 has 13 amino acids. CDR1 is DFQATT, CDR2 SNEGSKA, per germline (reference sequence). CDR3 protein: CSAAGGGTDTQYF. CDR3 coding DNA: TGCAGTGCTGCGGGGGGCGGGACAGATACGCAGTATTTT.

The V gene is TRBV29-1, the J gene TRBJ1-1; 8 bases fit TRBD1. CDR1 and CDR2 (germline): SQVTM, ANQGSEA. With V trimmed by 6 bases and J by 5 bases, 14 bases remained unmatched. CDR3 length: 15 residues. This CDR3 reads CSVRGTGGKGTEAFF. The DNA of the CDR3 is TGCAGCGTCAGGGGGACAGGTGGGAAAGGGACTGAAGCTTTCTTT. The full variable domain, with the rest looked up from reference TRBV29-1 and TRBJ1-1, is SAVISQKPSRDICQRGTSLTIQCQVDSQVTMMFWYRQQPGQSLTLIATANQGSEATYESGFVIDKFPISRPNLTFSTLTVSNMSPEDSSIYLCSVRGTGGKGTEAFFGQGTRLTVV.

This clonotype appeared a few times. The rearrangement joins TRBV7-9 to TRBJ2-7; 8 bases fit TRBD1. CDR3 length: 14 amino acids. V gave up 4 bases and J gave up 1 base; unmatched junction bases: 3. Germline CDR1 and CDR2: SEHNR and FQNEAQ (reference sequence). For the CDR3, the DNA is TGTGCCAGCAGCTCTCAGGGGGCGTCCTACGAGCAGTACTTC. Translation gives CASSSQGASYEQYF.

The chain employs TRBV20-1 and TRBJ2-1; TRBD2 matches at 8 bases. This CDR3 contains 15 residues. CDR1 and CDR2 from the germline V gene are DFQATT and SNEGSKA (reference sequence). Trimming took 2 bases from V and 3 from J; bases not matched to a gene: 6. The CDR3 DNA reads as TGCAGTGCTAGATCTACCGGGAGGGGCTACAATGAGCAGTTCTTC. Translated: CSARSTGRGYNEQFF.